This is a list of T cell receptor beta chains from one sample in a study of blood T cell repertoires in COVID-19. Clones were read by immunoSEQ multiplex PCR, and TCRdb kept only the in-frame ones, dropping some. The data contain tens of thousands of clones, around three quarters of them seen just once; the ten biggest clones take up 43%. The sequenced sample was peripheral blood. The receptor set was obtained from a woman older than 75 with acute or convalescent COVID-19. Each CDR3 is given with its conserved first and last residue. D genes are given only for firm matches. Clone size is shown for a subset of rows, as once, few, many or a class of expanded clone.

clone_size j_call v_call d_call cdr3_aa cdr3_nt
- TRBJ2-7 TRBV21-1 - CASSKGLSGSSSYEQYF TGTGCCAGCAGCAAAGGGCTGAGCGGGTCAAGCTCCTACGAGCAGTACTTC
- TRBJ2-7 TRBV10-3 TRBD2 CATTSGGAREQYF TGTGCCACTACTAGCGGGGGGGCCCGGGAGCAGTACTTC
many TRBJ2-1 TRBV28 - CASRPAGVGNEQFF TGTGCCAGCAGGCCGGCAGGTGTCGGCAATGAGCAGTTCTTC
- TRBJ2-2 TRBV6-5 - CASSSLGTGEAGELFF TGTGCCAGCAGTTCATTGGGCACAGGGGAGGCCGGGGAGCTGTTTTTT
- TRBJ2-1 TRBV29-1 TRBD2 CSVTPGLAGVIYNEQFF TGCAGCGTTACCCCCGGACTAGCGGGAGTGATCTACAATGAGCAGTTCTTC
- TRBJ2-2 TRBV5-4 - CASSLDWRGNTGELFF TGTGCCAGCAGCTTGGATTGGAGGGGCAACACCGGGGAGCTGTTTTTT
- TRBJ2-2 TRBV5-1 - CASSLEGALTGELFF TGCGCCAGCAGCTTGGAAGGGGCTCTAACCGGGGAGCTGTTTTTT
- TRBJ1-2 TRBV4-1 - CASSQDLTRVGETNYGYTF TGCGCCAGCAGCCAAGATCTTACCAGGGTAGGGGAAACTAACTATGGCTACACCTTC
few TRBJ2-7 TRBV5-1 TRBD1 CASSNPGQSHEQYF TGCGCCAGCAGCAACCCGGGACAGAGCCACGAGCAGTACTTC
- TRBJ2-7 TRBV2 - CASSGQLYEQYF TGTGCCAGCAGCGGACAGTTATACGAGCAGTACTTC
- TRBJ1-2 TRBV3-1/TRBV3-2 - CASSPGGNGYTF TGTGCCAGCAGCCCTGGGGGGAATGGCTACACCTTC
- TRBJ2-1 TRBV5-6 TRBD1 CASSAPGQGSSYNEQFF TGTGCCAGCAGCGCACCGGGACAGGGTAGCTCCTACAATGAGCAGTTCTTC
- TRBJ1-6 TRBV7-8 - CASSLAENSPLHF TGTGCCAGCAGCTTAGCGGAGAATTCACCCCTCCACTTT
- TRBJ2-3 TRBV7-8 - CASSRPESGDTQYF TGTGCCAGCAGCCGACCAGAATCGGGGGATACGCAGTATTTT
- TRBJ1-5 TRBV7-8 - CASSSPEQPQHF TGTGCCAGCAGCTCCCCCGAGCAGCCCCAGCATTTT
- TRBJ2-7 TRBV2 - CASSAYYEQYF TGTGCCAGCAGTGCTTACTACGAGCAGTACTTC
- TRBJ2-7 TRBV5-1 TRBD2 CASSVGLAGGLSYEQYF TGCGCCAGCAGCGTGGGACTAGCGGGAGGGTTATCCTACGAGCAGTACTTC
once TRBJ1-2 TRBV11-1 - CASSSNSNYGYTF TGTGCCAGCAGCTCGAACAGTAACTATGGCTACACCTTC
- TRBJ2-5 TRBV18 TRBD2 CASSPPGTSAQTQYF TGTGCCAGCTCACCACCTGGGACTAGCGCCCAGACCCAGTACTTC
once TRBJ1-2 TRBV19 - CASSRGNTNYGYTF TGTGCCAGTAGCCGGGGGAACACGAACTATGGCTACACCTTC
- TRBJ2-7 TRBV20-1 TRBD2 CSASLAGAGEQYF TGCAGTGCTAGTCTAGCGGGAGCGGGTGAGCAGTACTTC
- TRBJ1-1 TRBV7-8 - CASSLGGVNTEAFF TGTGCCAGCAGCTTAGGCGGGGTAAACACTGAAGCTTTCTTT
- TRBJ2-7 TRBV24-1 TRBD2 CATSDLPSGDSYEQYF TGTGCCACCAGTGATTTGCCTAGCGGGGACTCCTACGAGCAGTACTTC
- TRBJ2-1 TRBV29-1 TRBD2 CSVPGLVSGNEQFF TGCAGCGTTCCGGGACTAGTTTCGGGGAATGAGCAGTTCTTC
- TRBJ2-5 TRBV2 TRBD2 CASRIGLAGETQYF TGTGCCAGCAGAATCGGACTAGCGGGGGAGACCCAGTACTTC
- TRBJ2-7 TRBV27 TRBD2 CASMGGGPDEQYF TGTGCCAGCATGGGGGGAGGGCCCGACGAGCAGTACTTC
- TRBJ1-4 TRBV7-2 TRBD1 CASRAGTGNEKLFF TGTGCCAGCAGAGCCGGGACAGGGAATGAAAAACTGTTTTTT
- TRBJ2-7 TRBV7-8 - CASSLGAEYEQYF TGTGCCAGCAGCTTAGGAGCGGAGTACGAGCAGTACTTC
- TRBJ2-7 TRBV2 - CATSGYHEQYF TGTGCCACCTCAGGGTACCACGAGCAGTACTTC
- TRBJ1-6 TRBV25-1 - CASSGEGGNSPLHF TGTGCCAGCAGTGGGGAGGGGGGTAATTCACCCCTCCACTTT
few TRBJ2-1 TRBV7-2 TRBD2 CASSPRRERVYNEQFF TGTGCCAGCAGCCCCCGGCGGGAGCGGGTTTACAATGAGCAGTTCTTC
- TRBJ2-5 TRBV5-6 TRBD2 CASSPGLAGGAPWETQYF TGTGCCAGCAGCCCCGGACTAGCGGGGGGGGCCCCATGGGAGACCCAGTACTTC
- TRBJ2-5 TRBV18 TRBD2 CASSPRTSGGQETQYF TGTGCCAGCTCACCAAGGACTAGCGGGGGACAAGAGACCCAGTACTTC
- TRBJ2-7 TRBV6-5 - CASSYSGDLSSYEQYF TGTGCCAGCAGTTACTCGGGGGACTTGAGCTCCTACGAGCAGTACTTC
- TRBJ1-1 TRBV6-4 - CASSDNGREAFF TGTGCCAGCAGTGACAATGGCAGGGAAGCTTTCTTT
- TRBJ2-2 TRBV19 - CASSVGGSTGELFF TGTGCCAGTAGTGTTGGGGGCTCCACCGGGGAGCTGTTTTTT
- TRBJ1-2 TRBV5-6 - CASSPSPRGLYGYTF TGTGCCAGCAGCCCTAGCCCCCGTGGGTTATATGGCTACACCTTC
- TRBJ1-2 TRBV2 - CASRDQGNYGYTF TGTGCCAGCAGGGATCAGGGTAACTATGGCTACACCTTC
few TRBJ2-7 TRBV29-1 - CSVEVLSSYEQYF TGCAGCGTTGAAGTTCTTAGCTCCTACGAGCAGTACTTC
- TRBJ2-5 TRBV5-1 - CASSLDGRQETQYF TGCGCCAGCAGCTTGGATGGGCGACAAGAGACCCAGTACTTC
- TRBJ2-2 TRBV5-1 TRBD2 CASSSTPRGEGELFF TGCGCCAGCAGCTCGACTCCCCGGGGGGAGGGGGAGCTGTTTTTT
- TRBJ1-6 TRBV15 - CATSRGQADSPLHF TGTGCCACCAGCAGAGGTCAAGCCGATTCACCCCTCCACTTT
- TRBJ1-3 TRBV18 TRBD1 CASSQTSTGGFSGNTIYF TGTGCCAGCTCACAGACTTCGACAGGGGGCTTCTCTGGAAACACCATATATTTT
- TRBJ1-6 TRBV4-1 TRBD1 CASRPGTGGRNSPLHF TGCGCCAGCCGGCCGGGGACAGGGGGCCGTAATTCACCCCTCCACTTT
few TRBJ2-7 TRBV7-2 TRBD1 CASSLNRGKDEQYF TGTGCCAGCAGCTTAAACAGGGGGAAGGACGAGCAGTACTTC
- TRBJ2-3 TRBV7-7 TRBD2 CASSLEAGVQDTQYF TGTGCTAGCAGCTTAGAAGCGGGAGTGCAAGATACGCAGTATTTT
once TRBJ2-5 TRBV6-1 TRBD2 CASSVGSGRSQETQYF TGTGCCAGCAGTGTTGGTAGCGGGAGGTCCCAAGAGACCCAGTACTTC
- TRBJ1-1 TRBV13 - CASSLFGGEAFF TGTGCCAGCAGCTTATTTGGGGGGGAAGCTTTCTTT
- TRBJ1-4 TRBV5-1 - CASSLQGSNEKLFF TGCGCCAGCAGCTTGCAGGGATCTAATGAAAAACTGTTTTTT
few TRBJ2-3 TRBV5-6 - CASSLDSGSTDTQYF TGTGCCAGCAGCTTGGATTCGGGGAGCACAGATACGCAGTATTTT
- TRBJ2-2 TRBV5-1 - CASSLGLDTGELFF TGCGCCAGCAGCTTGGGACTCGACACCGGGGAGCTGTTTTTT
- TRBJ1-2 TRBV6-5 - CATHLRDTPYTF TGTGCCACTCACCTCCGGGACACGCCCTACACCTTC
- TRBJ1-5 TRBV7-2 TRBD1 CASSPRTGDQPQHF TGTGCCAGCAGCCCAAGAACAGGGGATCAGCCCCAGCATTTT
once TRBJ2-1 TRBV9 TRBD1 CASSVKGTGYDNEQFF TGTGCCAGCAGCGTAAAGGGGACAGGGTATGACAATGAGCAGTTCTTC
- TRBJ2-7 TRBV28 - CASNSGGNHLGQYF TGTGCCAGCAACTCTGGAGGAAATCACCTAGGGCAGTACTTC
- TRBJ1-6 TRBV7-9 - CASSLGRPNSPLHF TGTGCCAGCAGCTTAGGGCGGCCTAATTCACCCCTCCACTTT
- TRBJ1-1 TRBV7-2 - CASRLSGVTNTEAFF TGTGCCAGCAGACTTAGCGGGGTTACGAACACTGAAGCTTTCTTT